These 7 T cell receptor beta chains originate from one sample sequenced in a study of T cell responses to AZD1222 COVID-19 vaccine. Clones were sequenced by immunoSEQ multiplex PCR, and TCRdb holds only the in-frame ones, with some missing. This sample yields over 70,000 clones, of which 85% to 90% are seen a single time; approximately 9.3% belongs to the top ten. Sequencing used peripheral blood, obtained 28 days after the second AZD1222 dose. The receptors come from an adult who received the AZD1222 COVID-19 vaccine.

This chain links TRBV5-5 with TRBJ1-2; 10 bases are a match to TRBD1. The CDR3 is 14 amino acids. CDR1 SGHKS and CDR2 YYEKEE come from the germline V gene (reference sequence). The V and J ends lost 0 bases and 6 bases, in that order; junction bases with no gene match: 2. The CDR3 reads CASSLDGTGDGYTF. CDR3 bases: TGTGCCAGCAGCTTGGACGGGACAGGGGATGGCTACACCTTC.

This rearrangement joins TRBV4-1 to TRBJ1-2; the D is unclear. V gave up 0 bases and J gave up 6 bases, with 17 bases separating them. The CDR3 has 16 residues. CDR1 is MGHRA and CDR2 is YSYEKL in the germline V gene. In DNA form, the CDR3 reads TGCGCCAGCAGCCAAGATAAGGGTCCCCCAACGAATGGCTACACCTTC. Translated, it gives CASSQDKGPPTNGYTF.

This clone was picked up one time. The rearrangement links TRBV2 to TRBJ1-1; 8 bases map to TRBD1. The CDR3 consists of 13 residues. The germline V gene has CDR1 SNHLY and CDR2 FYNNEI. The V gene end was trimmed by 7 bases and the J gene end by 4 bases; junction bases not matched to a gene: 5. The DNA for the CDR3 is TGTGCCAGCACCGCCACAGGGGGCACTGAAGCTTTCTTT. Amino acid sequence: CASTATGGTEAFF. The complete variable domain, with remaining parts taken from reference TRBV2 and TRBJ1-1, reads EPEVTQTPSHQVTQMGQEVILRCVPISNHLYFYWYRQILGQKVEFLVSFYNNEISEKSEIFDDQFSVERPDGSNFTLKIRSTKLEDSAMYFCASTATGGTEAFFGQGTRLTVV.

This clone was detected once. This chain joins TRBV5-6 and TRBJ2-5; D is unclear. CDR3 length: 13 amino acids. Trimming stripped 2 bases from V and 0 bases from J, with 5 bases between. The germline V gene has CDR1 SGHDT and CDR2 YYEEEE. CDR3 protein: CASSLRYQETQYF. In DNA form, the CDR3 reads TGTGCCAGCAGCTTACGGTACCAAGAGACCCAGTACTTC.

There are a few counts of this clone. The chain employs TRBV5-1 and TRBJ2-2; a weak D match, TRBD1 (5 bases). The V end was cut by 2 bases, the J end by 9 bases, with 11 bases between. The germline V gene has CDR1 SGHRS and CDR2 YFSETQ. The CDR3 covers 13 residues. CDR3 coding DNA: TGCGCCAGCAGCTTAGGACAAGTCCGGGAGCTGTTTTTT. Its translation is CASSLGQVRELFF.

The chain links TRBV19 to TRBJ2-3; the match to TRBD2 covers 8 bases. This CDR3 region has 13 residues. After removal of 7 bases from V and 3 bases from J, the junction contained 3 bases not matched to a gene. Germline V lookup: CDR1 LNHDA, CDR2 SQIVND (reference sequence). DNA of the CDR3: TGTGCCAGTAACCGGGGGGGGACAGATACGCAGTATTTT. Amino acids: CASNRGGTDTQYF.

This clone was counted once. J is TRBJ2-7 and V is TRBV5-6; D may be TRBD1 or TRBD2 (6 bases each). CDR1 SGHDT and CDR2 YYEEEE come from the germline V gene. The V and J ends lost 2 bases and 5 bases respectively, with 11 bases between them. This CDR3 spans 13 amino acids. CDR3 protein: CASSFSGADEQYF. The CDR3 nucleotides are TGTGCCAGCAGCTTCTCGGGGGCGGACGAGCAGTACTTC.